The 7 T cell receptor beta chains listed next were all sequenced from one sample in a study of blood T cells in healthy people across ages. Primed by a sample-barcoded 5' primer and a J-beta primer mix, a second PCR proceeded for 7 to 11 cycles. TCRdb called the 5' RACE reads again in MiXCR, with one record for every CDR3 protein. The data hold 850,000 to 1,000,000 distinct CDR3 sequences, with roughly half observed a single time. Sequenced sample: blood. The receptors were gathered from a woman aged 55 to 70 in good health.

The DNA of the CDR3 is TGTGCCAGCAGCGCCCGGCCTACCAGGGCGATTAATCAGCCCCAGCATTTT. This codes for CASSARPTRAINQPQHF. The chain links TRBV7-6 to TRBJ1-5; D perhaps matches TRBD1 (5 bases). V was trimmed by 5 bases and J by 4 bases, leaving 21 bases between them. There are 17 residues in the CDR3. Germline V gene data show CDR1 as SGHVS and CDR2 as FNYEAQ.

This clonotype was picked up a small number of times. The chain has TRBV29-1 and TRBJ1-5, with D maybe TRBD1 (6 bases). Germline assignment: CDR1 SQVTM and CDR2 ANQGSEA. V was trimmed by 6 bases and J by 5 bases, leaving 14 bases between them. This CDR3 region has 13 residues. CDR3 in DNA: TGCAGCGTGAGTACAGGGATGGATCAGCCCCAGCATTTT. Its protein product is CSVSTGMDQPQHF.

The chain links TRBV28 to TRBJ2-6; D could derive from TRBD1 or TRBD2 (5 bases each). From germline, CDR1 is MDHEN and CDR2 SYDVKM. This CDR3 has 16 amino acids. V gave up 5 bases and J gave up 4 bases, with 15 bases separating them. The CDR3 sequence is CASSPPRGSGANVLTF. In DNA, the CDR3 is TGTGCCAGCAGTCCGCCGAGGGGTTCAGGGGCCAACGTCCTGACTTTC.

Points on this clonotype: No DNA is shown, since the ends of the CDR3 on it are uncertain; the CDR3 is the one TCRdb lists. J is TRBJ1-1 and V is TRBV12-3 or TRBV12-4. The CDR3 has 14 amino acids, counting both end residues. The CDR3: CASSSSAGNTEAFF.

This clonotype was recorded a few times. V usage is TRBV13 and J usage is TRBJ2-4; D may be TRBD1 or TRBD2 (6 bases each). The CDR3 is 16 amino acids. Germline V gives CDR1 PRHDT, CDR2 FYEKMQ (reference sequence). V was shortened by 6 bases and J by 6 bases, with 21 bases between the two germline ends. The CDR3 sequence: CASSPAWGAPLNIQYF. DNA for the CDR3: TGTGCCAGCAGTCCCGCTTGGGGGGCTCCCCTAAACATTCAGTACTTC.

The CDR3 is CASSFGLAGPGEQYF. Written as DNA, the CDR3 is TGTGCCAGCAGTTTTGGGCTAGCGGGGCCCGGGGAGCAGTACTTC. The chain carries TRBV6-5 and TRBJ2-7, with 9 nucleotides matching TRBD2. Per germline, CDR1 MNHEY and CDR2 SVGAGI. J was trimmed by 7 bases and V by 4 bases; bases with no gene match: 11. The CDR3 runs to 15 residues.

The chain couples TRBV5-1 to TRBJ2-6, with D unresolved. The germline gives CDR1 SGHRS, CDR2 YFSETQ. The germline V and J ends were trimmed by 4 bases and 0 bases, with 11 bases remaining between them. This CDR3 is built from 16 residues. In DNA form, the CDR3 reads TGCGCCAGCAGCATAGAACCCGGCTCTGGGGCCAACGTCCTGACTTTC. Translating gives CASSIEPGSGANVLTF.